Presented here are 23 T cell receptor beta chains from one specimen sequenced in a study of blood T cell repertoires in COVID-19. Sequencing used immunoSEQ multiplex PCR; TCRdb keeps in-frame clones, though not all of them. The sample consists of fewer than 75,000 clones, roughly 88% of them appearing once. The sample taken for sequencing was peripheral blood. The source of these receptors is an older man with acute or convalescent COVID-19.

The V and J genes are TRBV15 and TRBJ2-1; 8 positions match TRBD2. The CDR3 is 15 amino acids. Trimming removed 1 base from V and 10 bases from J; junction bases left unmatched: 9. Germline CDR1 LNHNV, CDR2 YYDKDF (reference sequence). The CDR3 DNA reads TGTGCCACCAGCAGAGTAGCGGGGCTCCTTGGGGAGCAGTTCTTC. Its translation is CATSRVAGLLGEQFF.

This chain uses TRBV6-5 with TRBJ2-5, with 8 positions matching TRBD1. The CDR3 is made up of 13 amino acids. The V and J ends lost 6 bases and 4 bases, in that order; junction bases with no gene match: 4. Germline V gene data show CDR1 as MNHEY and CDR2 as SVGAGI. CDR3 nucleotide sequence: TGTGCCAGCAGAGGCAGGGGGCTAGAGACCCAGTACTTC. It encodes CASRGRGLETQYF.

J is TRBJ2-7 and V is TRBV2, with D possibly TRBD1 on 5 matching bases. CDR3 length: 11 amino acids. Germline lookup yields CDR1 SNHLY and CDR2 FYNNEI. With 4 bases removed from V and 6 bases from J, the gap between germline ends came to 7 bases. The CDR3, as DNA: TGTGCCAGCAGTGGGGGCGGCGAGCAGTACTTC. Its protein product is CASSGGGEQYF.

The chain combines TRBV29-1 with TRBJ2-2, with 7 bases aligning to TRBD1. The CDR3 has 12 amino acids. Germline V lookup: CDR1 SQVTM, CDR2 ANQGSEA. The V gene end was trimmed by 4 bases and the J gene end by 6 bases; junction bases not matched to a gene: 2. CDR3 protein: CSVGTGAGELFF. In DNA, the CDR3 is TGCAGCGTTGGGACAGGAGCCGGGGAGCTGTTTTTT.

The V call is TRBV13, the J call TRBJ2-1; maybe TRBD2 (5 bases). Germline V gene sequence: CDR1 PRHDT, CDR2 FYEKMQ (reference sequence). The CDR3 runs 14 residues. Deletions cut 4 bases from V and 10 bases from J, with 17 bases between. CDR3: CASSSPSLRGEQFF. The CDR3 nucleotides are TGTGCCAGCAGCTCCCCTTCCCTCCGAGGGGAGCAGTTCTTC.

This chain links TRBV6-2 or TRBV6-3 with TRBJ1-2; 8 nucleotides align to TRBD1. The trim removed 5 bases at V and 4 bases at J, leaving 12 bases unmatched. The CDR3 loop spans 16 amino acids. Germline CDR1 is MNHEY and CDR2 is SVGEGT. The CDR3 nucleotides read TGTGCCAGCAGTAATGCCAGACAGGGGATCTTCTATGGCTACACCTTC. It translates to CASSNARQGIFYGYTF.

This clone was seen a handful of times. V gene TRBV5-5 combines with J gene TRBJ1-4; D possibly corresponds to TRBD1 (6 bases). Germline loops: CDR1 SGHKS, CDR2 YYEKEE (reference sequence). Between the trimmed V and J ends, which lost 1 base and 10 bases, there was a span of 8 bases. The length of the CDR3 is 12 residues. The CDR3 protein is CASSLTGSKLFF. In DNA form, the CDR3 reads TGTGCCAGCAGCTTGACAGGGTCAAAACTGTTTTTT.

The chain links TRBV6-4 to TRBJ1-4, with 10 bases lining up with TRBD1. CDR3 length: 14 residues. CDR1 and CDR2 (germline): MRHNA, SNTAGT. The junction had 7 bases not matched to a gene; V was cut back by 7 bases and J by 8 bases. The CDR3 region has the DNA TGTGCCAGCATTCGACAGGGGGCTGGGGAAAAACTGTTTTTT. Protein: CASIRQGAGEKLFF.

Points on this clone: The junction shows a germline mismatch at one end, possibly a read error. V usage is TRBV3-1 (or the pseudogene TRBV3-2) and J usage is TRBJ1-2; TRBD1 aligns across 8 bases. The CDR3 extends over 15 amino acids. From germline, CDR1 is LGHDT and CDR2 YNNKEL (reference sequence). This CDR3 reads CASSHRERTGTQGYF. In DNA form, the CDR3 reads TGTGCCAGCAGCCACAGGGAGAGGACAGGGACGCAGGGATACTTC.

The chain links TRBV19 to TRBJ1-5; TRBD1 matches 8 bases. V gave up 10 bases and J gave up 3 bases; unmatched junction bases: 11. Germline-derived CDR1 and CDR2 are LNHDA and SQIVND (reference sequence). The CDR3 consists of 15 residues. The CDR3 bases are TGTGCCACCACGTCGGACAGGGCGGTCAATCAGCCCCAGCATTTT. Its protein product is CATTSDRAVNQPQHF.

V gene TRBV9 combines with J gene TRBJ1-3; a weak D match, TRBD1 (5 bases). The CDR3 contains 15 residues. The germline V and J ends were trimmed by 3 bases and 0 bases, with 10 bases remaining between them. Germline CDR1 reads SGDLS; CDR2 reads YYNGEE. The CDR3 sequence is CASSAGVLSGNTIYF. CDR3 in DNA: TGTGCCAGCAGCGCGGGGGTCCTCTCTGGAAACACCATATATTTT.

The chain has TRBV19 and TRBJ2-5; D is perhaps TRBD1 (6 bases). The CDR3 has 13 amino acids. The ends were cut back, 6 bases at V and 1 base at J, with 9 bases in the middle. CDR1 and CDR2 (germline): LNHDA, SQIVND (reference sequence). The CDR3 sequence is CASSRTVQETQYF. The CDR3 coding sequence is TGTGCCAGTAGCCGGACAGTCCAAGAGACCCAGTACTTC.

The rearrangement uses TRBV5-1 and TRBJ1-4, with a weak D call TRBD1 (6 bases). The germline CDR1 and CDR2 sequences are SGHRS and YFSETQ. CDR3 size: 15 residues. Trimming pared 5 bases from V and 3 bases from J, leaving 14 bases between. The CDR3 reads CASRTTGLANEKLFF. CDR3 DNA: TGCGCCAGCAGGACAACAGGGTTGGCTAATGAAAAACTGTTTTTT. Using reference TRBV5-1 and TRBJ1-4 for the parts outside the CDR3, the full variable domain is KAGVTQTPRYLIKTRGQQVTLSCSPISGHRSVSWYQQTPGQGLQFLFEYFSETQRNKGNFPGRFSGRQFSNSRSEMNVSTLELGDSALYLCASRTTGLANEKLFFGSGTQLSVL.

The V gene is TRBV20-1, the J gene TRBJ2-1, with a tentative D call TRBD2 (7 bases). Trimming stripped 3 bases from V and 2 bases from J, with 14 bases between. Germline loops: CDR1 DFQATT, CDR2 SNEGSKA (reference sequence). This CDR3 is 15 amino acids long. The CDR3 sequence is CSASVQGGTYNEQFF. The CDR3 DNA sequence: TGCAGTGCTAGTGTACAGGGAGGGACCTACAATGAGCAGTTCTTC.

This clone showed up just a few times. The chain recombines TRBV10-3 with TRBJ1-1, with 9 bases aligning to TRBD1. With 0 bases clipped from V and 7 bases from J, the junction kept 15 bases outside the gene matches. CDR3 length equals 18 residues. Germline assignment: CDR1 ENHRY and CDR2 SYGVKD. In DNA, the CDR3 is TGTGCCATCAGTGAGTCCGTGTGGGACAGGGCATCGGCCCTTGAAGCTTTCTTT. This sequence encodes CAISESVWDRASALEAFF.

The chain joins TRBV24-1 to TRBJ2-7, with D unresolved. Germline CDR1 and CDR2: KGHDR and SFDVKD. This CDR3 has 12 amino acids. Trimming took 5 bases from V and 4 from J, leaving 8 bases between them. The CDR3 DNA is TGTGCCACCAGTGCGACCGGGTACGAGCAGTACTTC. The encoded protein is CATSATGYEQYF.

This clone was found once. V gene TRBV2 combines with J gene TRBJ2-3, with 11 positions matching TRBD2. The germline V gene has CDR1 SNHLY and CDR2 FYNNEI. Germline trimming cut 6 bases from V and 1 base from J; bases unmatched to any gene: 3. This CDR3 spans 15 amino acids. The CDR3 DNA reads as TGTGCCAGCAGAGGACTAGCGGGCGGCACAGATACGCAGTATTTT. Its translation is CASRGLAGGTDTQYF.

V gene TRBV19 combines with J gene TRBJ2-7; TRBD2 matches at 7 bases. Germline V gene sequence: CDR1 LNHDA, CDR2 SQIVND (reference sequence). The V gene end was trimmed by 5 bases and the J gene end by 0 bases; junction bases not matched to a gene: 1. The CDR3 sequence is 13 residues long. CDR3 bases: TGTGCCAGTAGTGCGGGGGTCTCCTACGAGCAGTACTTC. This gives the protein CASSAGVSYEQYF.

This chain connects TRBV6-2 or TRBV6-3 to TRBJ2-7; TRBD1 aligns across 9 bases. The CDR3 is 16 amino acids. V lost 2 bases, J lost 4 bases, and 9 bases stayed unmatched. Germline assignment: CDR1 MNHEY and CDR2 SVGEGT. This CDR3 reads CASSYPPTGGIYEQYF. The CDR3 coding sequence is TGTGCCAGCAGTTACCCCCCAACAGGGGGCATTTACGAGCAGTACTTC.

The chain employs TRBV4-1 and TRBJ2-1; 8 bases fit TRBD2. Germline values: CDR1 MGHRA, CDR2 YSYEKL. V shed 5 bases, J shed 4 bases, and the junction held 7 bases outside the gene matches. The CDR3 contains 15 residues. The CDR3 nucleotides are TGCGCCAGCAGCTCATTGGGCGGGGGGTACAATGAGCAGTTCTTC. As protein: CASSSLGGGYNEQFF.

The chain employs TRBV5-6 and TRBJ1-5; D ambiguous. The CDR3 spans 15 residues. Trimming took off 2 bases at V and 2 bases at J, with 11 bases between the two ends. Germline V gene lookup returns CDR1 SGHDT and CDR2 YYEEEE. The CDR3, as DNA: TGTGCCAGCAGCTTACGGGGTACGGGCAATCAGCCCCAGCATTTT. Protein: CASSLRGTGNQPQHF.

The genes are TRBV7-3 and TRBJ1-1, with D perhaps matching TRBD1 (5 bases). Trimming pared 3 bases from V and 5 bases from J, leaving 10 bases between. The CDR3 sequence is 13 residues long. Germline-derived CDR1 and CDR2 are SGHTA and FQGTGA. The DNA of the CDR3 is TGTGCCAGCAGCTTTGGGGGGATAACTGAAGCTTTCTTT. It specifies CASSFGGITEAFF.

This clone was detected only once. V usage is TRBV4-1 and J usage is TRBJ2-5; 10 bases line up with TRBD2. V gave up 4 bases and J gave up 2 bases; unmatched junction bases: 4. This CDR3 contains 15 residues. Germline V gene lookup returns CDR1 MGHRA and CDR2 YSYEKL. The CDR3 DNA reads as TGCGCCAGCAGCCGAGGACTAGCGGTACAAGAGACCCAGTACTTC. Amino acid sequence: CASSRGLAVQETQYF.